A single sample is the source of the 21 T cell receptor beta chains below, sequenced in a study of CD8+CD57+ T cells in acquired aplastic anemia. Profiling that covered TCR beta VDJ and CDR3 relied on genomic DNA as its template. TCRdb ran MiXCR on the reads and lists one entry per CDR3 protein. The sample has roughly 260,000 distinct CDR3 sequences, approximately 50% seen once. Whoever was chosen for sequencing had shown CD8+CD57+ cell expansion by flow cytometry. The sample was sorted CD4+, CD8+, or CD8+CD57+ T cells (not recorded which) from PBMCs. The receptor source for this set is a human donor with aplastic anemia.

The sample holds a few counts of this clonotype. The chain recombines TRBV11-3 with TRBJ2-1, with 8 bases matching TRBD2. With 6 bases clipped from V and 10 bases from J, the junction kept 11 bases outside the gene matches. Germline CDR1 SGHNT, CDR2 YENEEA. CDR3 length: 14 amino acids. Here the CDR3 reads CASSAGGGPGEQFF. DNA of the CDR3: TGTGCCAGCAGTGCTGGCGGGGGGCCGGGGGAGCAGTTCTTC.

This chain joins TRBV20-1 and TRBJ2-7, with unresolved D. Germline CDR1 reads DFQATT; CDR2 reads SNEGSKA (reference sequence). This CDR3 has 12 residues. Trimming took 5 bases from V and 0 from J, leaving 8 bases between them. The CDR3 DNA reads TGCAGTGCTTCGACTGCCTCCTACGAGCAGTACTTC. As protein: CSASTASYEQYF.

This rearrangement joins TRBV2 to TRBJ2-3; D perhaps matches TRBD2 (6 bases). The CDR3 extends over 15 amino acids. V was pared by 5 bases and J by 2 bases, with 14 bases between. Germline V lookup: CDR1 SNHLY, CDR2 FYNNEI. The CDR3 sequence is CASSRDSDITDTQYF. DNA for the CDR3: TGTGCCAGCAGTAGGGACTCGGACATCACAGATACGCAGTATTTT.

The chain links TRBV5-1 to TRBJ2-7; tentative D call: TRBD2 (6 bases). There are 13 residues in the CDR3. The germline gives CDR1 SGHRS, CDR2 YFSETQ. Trimming left V 4 bases short and J 3 bases short, with 11 bases between. The CDR3 region is CASSRGNGYEQYF. The CDR3 DNA follows: TGCGCCAGCAGCCGGGGGAATGGCTACGAGCAGTACTTC.

About this clonotype: One base away lies a much larger clone, so this may be a sequencing read error. The chain couples TRBV7-9 to TRBJ2-2; the D is unclear. The germline V gene has CDR1 SEHNR and CDR2 FQNEAQ (reference sequence). The CDR3 length is 16 residues. V gave up 2 bases and J gave up 0 bases, with 10 bases separating them. The CDR3 loop is CASSLSSTTNTGELFF. In DNA form, the CDR3 reads TGTGCCAGCAGCTTAAGTAGCACTACGAACACCGGGGAGCTGTTTTTT.

This chain uses TRBV25-1 with TRBJ2-7; the match to TRBD1 covers 7 bases. This CDR3 contains 15 residues. V gave up 3 bases and J gave up 2 bases; unmatched junction bases: 7. Germline CDR1 MGHDK, CDR2 SYGVNS. The CDR3 DNA sequence: TGTGCCAGCAGTGACCCGGCAGGGGGTACCTACGAGCAGTACTTC. Its protein product is CASSDPAGGTYEQYF.

This chain connects TRBV29-1 to TRBJ2-7, with 9 positions matching TRBD1. The CDR3 extends over 13 amino acids. CDR1 and CDR2 (germline): SQVTM, ANQGSEA. Trimming at V came to 8 bases and at J to 5 bases, leaving 10 bases not matched to a gene. The chain's CDR3 is CSSSGQGLHEQYF. CDR3 DNA sequence: TGCAGCTCTTCGGGACAGGGACTCCACGAGCAGTACTTC.

This clonotype was seen ten or more times. This rearrangement joins TRBV6-4 to TRBJ2-1; no clear D gene. The CDR3 runs 12 residues. The ends were cut back, 2 bases at V and 5 bases at J, with 4 bases in the middle. Germline CDR1 is MRHNA and CDR2 is SNTAGT. The CDR3 DNA reads as TGTGCCAGCAGTGACGGGAACAATGAGCAGTTCTTC. This sequence encodes CASSDGNNEQFF.

This clonotype was counted at least ten times. The CDR3 is CATSQGWPGEPGPNYGYTF. CDR3 DNA sequence: TGTGCCACCAGCCAAGGTTGGCCAGGCGAACCTGGCCCTAACTATGGCTACACCTTC. The chain recombines TRBV15 with TRBJ1-2; no clear D. V was pared by 5 bases and J by 0 bases, with 25 bases between. Germline CDR1 LNHNV, CDR2 YYDKDF (reference sequence). The CDR3 contains 19 residues.

This clonotype has only a few counts. J is TRBJ2-7 and V is TRBV28; possibly TRBD2 for D (6 bases). V was pared by 3 bases and J by 2 bases, with 14 bases between. CDR1 and CDR2 from the germline V gene are MDHEN and SYDVKM. This CDR3 has 15 residues. As DNA, the CDR3 is TGTGCCAGCAGTTTTCCAGGACCGGGGGCCTACGAGCAGTACTTC. Its protein is CASSFPGPGAYEQYF.

The J gene is TRBJ2-3, the V gene TRBV7-2; TRBD2 matches 8 bases. In germline, CDR1 is SGHTA, CDR2 FQGNSA. V lost 5 bases to trimming and J lost 3 bases; unmatched junction nucleotides: 10. The CDR3 consists of 16 residues. The CDR3 region has the DNA TGTGCCAGCAGCGCCGCGGGGGGCCAGGGAACAGATACGCAGTATTTT. It translates to CASSAAGGQGTDTQYF.

This clonotype was seen many times. CDR3 DNA sequence: TGTGCCAGCAGCGTAGACAGTTTTGCCGGGGAGCTGTTTTTT. This gives the protein CASSVDSFAGELFF. The chain employs TRBV9 and TRBJ2-2; no definite D call. Germline V gene sequence: CDR1 SGDLS, CDR2 YYNGEE. Trimming removed 0 bases at V and 6 bases at J, with 9 bases between. The CDR3 is 14 residues long.

The sample holds one count of this clonotype. The chain is built from TRBV15 and TRBJ2-3; 10 nucleotides agree with TRBD2. V trimming: 0 bases; J trimming: 11 bases; junction bases outside the gene matches: 11. Germline CDR1 and CDR2: LNHNV and YYDKDF (reference sequence). The CDR3 loop spans 16 amino acids. The CDR3 DNA reads TGTGCCACCAGCAGAGATCGGCCTAGCGGGAGAGATGAGCAGTATTTT. Translated, it gives CATSRDRPSGRDEQYF.

The table lists this clonotype with many counts. This rearrangement joins TRBV20-1 to TRBJ2-1; D is undetermined. The CDR3 consists of 14 residues. V dropped 5 bases and J dropped 2 bases, with 13 bases sitting between them. Germline V gives CDR1 DFQATT, CDR2 SNEGSKA (reference sequence). CDR3 sequence reads: CSAPGYGTYNEQFF. The CDR3 DNA follows: TGCAGTGCTCCCGGCTACGGAACCTACAATGAGCAGTTCTTC.

The V gene is TRBV4-3, the J gene TRBJ2-7; 9 bases fit TRBD1. This CDR3 has 15 residues. Germline trimming cut 2 bases from V and 2 bases from J; bases unmatched to any gene: 4. Germline V gene data show CDR1 as LGHNA and CDR2 as YSLEER. The CDR3 reads CASSQSTGGPYEQYF. As DNA, the CDR3 is TGCGCCAGCAGCCAAAGTACAGGGGGCCCCTACGAGCAGTACTTC.

With respect to this clonotype: One end of the junction fails to match germline, which may point to a read error. The chain joins TRBV7-7 to TRBJ2-7, with 9 nucleotides matching TRBD1. The CDR3 covers 14 residues. Germline CDR1 and CDR2: SSHAT and FNYEAQ (reference sequence). The CDR3 DNA sequence: TGTGCTAGCATCCCTGGGACAGGGCCCCACGAGCAGTACTTC. Translating gives CASIPGTGPHEQYF.

This clonotype has only a few counts. The chain carries TRBV20-1 and TRBJ1-6; no firm D call. The CDR3 is 13 amino acids. The V and J ends lost 6 bases and 7 bases respectively, with 13 bases between them. CDR1 DFQATT and CDR2 SNEGSKA come from the germline V gene (reference sequence). This chain's CDR3 is CSATDGGNSPLHF. CDR3 in DNA: TGCAGTGCGACCGACGGAGGGAATTCACCCCTCCACTTT.

The chain employs TRBV10-3 and TRBJ1-1; D might be TRBD1 (5 bases). The CDR3 sequence is 11 residues long. The germline V gene encodes CDR1 ENHRY and CDR2 SYGVKD. The V and J ends lost 7 bases and 6 bases respectively, with 9 bases between them. DNA of the CDR3: TGTGCCATCAATAGGGGAGCTGAAGCTTTCTTT. Its translation is CAINRGAEAFF.

In this sample, this clonotype turned up many times. The gene calls are TRBV19 and TRBJ1-2; D gene unclear. There are 13 residues in the CDR3. V was clipped by 5 bases and J by 2 bases, with 9 bases between them. Germline CDR1 LNHDA, CDR2 SQIVND (reference sequence). The CDR3 region is CASSSARNYGYTF. The CDR3 DNA sequence: TGTGCCAGTAGTTCAGCGAGAAACTATGGCTACACCTTC.

This clonotype came up once. The J gene is TRBJ2-5, the V gene TRBV4-2, with 8 bases that match TRBD2. CDR1 is LGHNA, CDR2 YNFKEQ, per germline. Germline trimming cut 0 bases from V and 2 bases from J; bases unmatched to any gene: 5. CDR3 length: 16 amino acids. CDR3 residues: CASSQEWRGAQETQYF. Written as DNA, the CDR3 is TGTGCCAGCAGCCAAGAATGGCGGGGGGCGCAAGAGACCCAGTACTTC.

This clonotype was picked up a small number of times. The J gene is TRBJ2-2, the V gene TRBV7-8, with D hard to call. The V end lost 8 bases, the J end lost 0 bases, and 10 bases lay between the germline ends. Germline V gene lookup returns CDR1 SGHVS and CDR2 FQNEAQ. CDR3 length: 14 amino acids. CDR3 in amino acids: CASLWGTNTGELFF. The CDR3 DNA reads TGTGCCAGCCTGTGGGGTACGAACACCGGGGAGCTGTTTTTT.